This TCR beta chain was sequenced for a study of T cell changes during pregnancy in multiple sclerosis. Sequencing used immunoSEQ multiplex PCR; TCRdb keeps in-frame clones, though not all of them. The sample includes around 65,000 clones, about 90% seen only once; the top ten take roughly 1.5%. CDR3 length equals 14 residues. The V and J ends lost 2 bases and 6 bases, in that order; junction bases with no gene match: 3. Germline V gives CDR1 SGHTA, CDR2 FQGTGA. The TCR was taken from a female donor in good health, enrolled as a control in a pregnancy study. The chain has TRBV7-3 and TRBJ2-1; TRBD2 aligns across 8 bases. Material: peripheral blood, obtained in the third trimester of pregnancy. This chain's CDR3 is CASSLAGGSNEQFF. The CDR3 DNA follows: TGTGCCAGCAGCTTAGCGGGGGGTTCCAATGAGCAGTTCTTC.